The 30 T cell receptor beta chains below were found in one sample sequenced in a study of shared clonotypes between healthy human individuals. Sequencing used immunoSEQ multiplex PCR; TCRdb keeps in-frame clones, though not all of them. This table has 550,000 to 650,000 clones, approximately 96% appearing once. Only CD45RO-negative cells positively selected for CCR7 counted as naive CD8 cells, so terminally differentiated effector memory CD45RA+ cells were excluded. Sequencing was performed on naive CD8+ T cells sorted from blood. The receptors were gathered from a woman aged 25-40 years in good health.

The CDR3 spells CASSHTNRGSGNTIYF. The CDR3 bases are TGCGCCAGCAGCCACACTAACAGGGGCTCTGGAAACACCATATATTTT. The chain combines TRBV4-1 with TRBJ1-3, with TRBD1 matching over 7 bases. V shed 3 bases and J 0 bases; nucleotides not matched to a gene: 5. The length of the CDR3 is 16 residues. Germline CDR1 is MGHRA and CDR2 is YSYEKL.

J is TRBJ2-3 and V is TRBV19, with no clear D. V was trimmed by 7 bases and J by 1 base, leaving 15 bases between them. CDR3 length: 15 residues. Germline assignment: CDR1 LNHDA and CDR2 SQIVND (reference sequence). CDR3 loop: CASTRVGWGTDTQYF. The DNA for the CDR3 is TGTGCCAGTACCCGAGTAGGCTGGGGCACAGATACGCAGTATTTT. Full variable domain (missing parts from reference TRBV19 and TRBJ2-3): DGGITQSPKYLFRKEGQNVTLSCEQNLNHDAMYWYRQDPGQGLRLIYYSQIVNDFQKGDIAEGYSVSREKKESFPLTVTSAQKNPTAFYLCASTRVGWGTDTQYFGPGTRLTVL.

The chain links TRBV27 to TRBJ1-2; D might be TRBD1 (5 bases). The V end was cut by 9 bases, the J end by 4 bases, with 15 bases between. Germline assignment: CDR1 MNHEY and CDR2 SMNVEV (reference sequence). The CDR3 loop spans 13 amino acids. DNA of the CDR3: TGTGCCAGTTATAAAACAGGTTCCTATGGCTACACCTTC. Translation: CASYKTGSYGYTF.

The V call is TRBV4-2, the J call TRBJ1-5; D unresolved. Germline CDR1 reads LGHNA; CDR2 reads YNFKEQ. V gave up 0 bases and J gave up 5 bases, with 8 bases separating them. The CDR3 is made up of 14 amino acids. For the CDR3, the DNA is TGTGCCAGCAGCCAAGACGTGGTAGATCAGCCCCAGCATTTT. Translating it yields CASSQDVVDQPQHF.

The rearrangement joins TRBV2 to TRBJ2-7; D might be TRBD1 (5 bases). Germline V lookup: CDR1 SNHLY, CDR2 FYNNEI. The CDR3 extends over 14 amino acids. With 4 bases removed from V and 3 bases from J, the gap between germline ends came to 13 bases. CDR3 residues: CASSVSQGFYEQYF. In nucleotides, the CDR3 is TGTGCCAGCAGTGTCTCTCAGGGTTTCTACGAGCAGTACTTC.

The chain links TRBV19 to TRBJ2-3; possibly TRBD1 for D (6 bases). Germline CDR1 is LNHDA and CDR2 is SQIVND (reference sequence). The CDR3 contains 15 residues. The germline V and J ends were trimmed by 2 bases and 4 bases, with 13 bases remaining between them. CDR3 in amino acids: CASSIWAGVADTQYF. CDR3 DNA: TGTGCCAGTAGTATATGGGCAGGGGTCGCAGATACGCAGTATTTT.

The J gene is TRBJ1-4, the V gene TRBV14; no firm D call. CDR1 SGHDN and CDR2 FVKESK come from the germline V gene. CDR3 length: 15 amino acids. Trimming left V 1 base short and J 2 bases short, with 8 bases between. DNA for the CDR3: TGTGCCAGCAGCCAAGGATCGGGGACTAATGAAAAACTGTTTTTT. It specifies CASSQGSGTNEKLFF.

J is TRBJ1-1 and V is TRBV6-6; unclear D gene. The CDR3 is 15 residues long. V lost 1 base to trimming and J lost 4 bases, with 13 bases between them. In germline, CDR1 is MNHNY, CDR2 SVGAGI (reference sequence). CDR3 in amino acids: CASSYWELGGTEAFF. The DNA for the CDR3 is TGTGCCAGCAGTTACTGGGAGCTAGGAGGCACTGAAGCTTTCTTT.

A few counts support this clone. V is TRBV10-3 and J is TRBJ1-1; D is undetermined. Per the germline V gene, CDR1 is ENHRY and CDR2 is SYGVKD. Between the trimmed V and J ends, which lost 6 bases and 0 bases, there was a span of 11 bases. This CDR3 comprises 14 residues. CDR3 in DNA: TGTGCCATCAGCCCCGACGGGATGAACACTGAAGCTTTCTTT. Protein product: CAISPDGMNTEAFF.

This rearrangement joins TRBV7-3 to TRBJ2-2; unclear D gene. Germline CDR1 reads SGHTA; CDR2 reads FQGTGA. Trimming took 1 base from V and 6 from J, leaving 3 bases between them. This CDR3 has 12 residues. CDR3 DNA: TGTGCCAGCAGCTTAAAAGCCGGGGAGCTGTTTTTT. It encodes CASSLKAGELFF. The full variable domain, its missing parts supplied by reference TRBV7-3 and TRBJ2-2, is GAGVSQTPSNKVTEKGKYVELRCDPISGHTALYWYRQSLGQGPEFLIYFQGTGAADDSGLPNDRFFAVRPEGSVSTLKIQRTERGDSAVYLCASSLKAGELFFGEGSRLTVL.

This CDR3 reads CASSATAGGSGYEQYF. Here the CDR3 DNA reads TGTGCCAGCAGCGCCACCGCGGGGGGTTCAGGCTACGAGCAGTACTTC. The rearrangement joins TRBV11-2 to TRBJ2-7, with 8 bases that match TRBD2. Germline lookup yields CDR1 SGHAT and CDR2 FQNNGV. V lost 5 bases and J lost 3; bases outside the gene matches: 12. The CDR3 spans 16 residues.

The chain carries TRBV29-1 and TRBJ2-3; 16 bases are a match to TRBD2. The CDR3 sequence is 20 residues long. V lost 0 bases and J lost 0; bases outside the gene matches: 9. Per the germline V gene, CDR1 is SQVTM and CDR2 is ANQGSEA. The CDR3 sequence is CSVEDTAGTSGRVSTDTQYF. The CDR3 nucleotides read TGCAGCGTTGAAGACACAGCCGGGACTAGCGGGAGGGTTAGCACAGATACGCAGTATTTT.

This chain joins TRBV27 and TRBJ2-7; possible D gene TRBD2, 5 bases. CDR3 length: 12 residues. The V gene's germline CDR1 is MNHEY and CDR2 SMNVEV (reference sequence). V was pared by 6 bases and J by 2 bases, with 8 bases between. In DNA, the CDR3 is TGTGCCAGCAGCCACGGGACCTACGAGCAGTACTTC. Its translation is CASSHGTYEQYF.

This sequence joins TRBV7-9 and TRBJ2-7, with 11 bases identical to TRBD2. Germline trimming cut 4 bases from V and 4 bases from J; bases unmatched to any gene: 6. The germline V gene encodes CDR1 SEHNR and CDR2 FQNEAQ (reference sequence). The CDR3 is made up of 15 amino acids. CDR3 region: CASSSYGTSGYEQYF. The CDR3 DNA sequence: TGTGCCAGCAGCTCCTACGGGACTAGCGGTTACGAGCAGTACTTC. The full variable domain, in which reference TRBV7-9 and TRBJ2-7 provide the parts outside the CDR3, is DTGVSQNPRHKITKRGQNVTFRCDPISEHNRLYWYRQTLGQGPEFLTYFQNEAQLEKSRLLSDRFSAERPKGSFSTLEIQRTEQGDSAMYLCASSSYGTSGYEQYFGPGTRLTVT.

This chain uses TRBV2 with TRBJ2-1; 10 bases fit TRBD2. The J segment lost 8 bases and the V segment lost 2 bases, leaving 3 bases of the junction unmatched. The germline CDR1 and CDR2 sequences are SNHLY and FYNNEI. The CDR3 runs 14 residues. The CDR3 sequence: CASSEPSGSDEQFF. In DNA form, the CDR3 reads TGTGCCAGCAGTGAACCTAGCGGGAGTGATGAGCAGTTCTTC.

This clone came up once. The CDR3 coding sequence is TGCGCCAGCAGCTTGGCCGATACGCAGTATTTT. Translated: CASSLADTQYF. The V call is TRBV5-1, the J call TRBJ2-3; unclear D gene. The CDR3 contains 11 residues. V dropped 0 bases and J dropped 6 bases, with 2 bases sitting between them. Germline V gives CDR1 SGHRS, CDR2 YFSETQ.

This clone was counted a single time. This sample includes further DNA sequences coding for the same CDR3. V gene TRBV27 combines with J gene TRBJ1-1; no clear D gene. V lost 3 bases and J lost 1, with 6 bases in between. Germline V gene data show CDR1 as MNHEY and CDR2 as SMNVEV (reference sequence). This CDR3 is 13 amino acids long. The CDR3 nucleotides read TGTGCCAGCAGTTTGGGCTCGAACACTGAAGCTTTCTTT. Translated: CASSLGSNTEAFF.

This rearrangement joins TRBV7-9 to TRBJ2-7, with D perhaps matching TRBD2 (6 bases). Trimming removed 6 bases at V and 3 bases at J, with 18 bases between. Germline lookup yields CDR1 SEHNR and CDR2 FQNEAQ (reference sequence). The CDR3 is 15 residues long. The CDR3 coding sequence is TGTGCCAGCAGACCAGCTAAGTGGGGGGACTACGAGCAGTACTTC. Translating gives CASRPAKWGDYEQYF.

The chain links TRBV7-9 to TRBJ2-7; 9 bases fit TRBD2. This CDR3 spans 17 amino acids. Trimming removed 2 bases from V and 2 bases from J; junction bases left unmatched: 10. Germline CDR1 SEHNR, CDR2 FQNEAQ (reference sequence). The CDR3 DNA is TGTGCCAGCAGCTTACCACGTAGCGGGAGTAATCCCTACGAGCAGTACTTC. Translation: CASSLPRSGSNPYEQYF.

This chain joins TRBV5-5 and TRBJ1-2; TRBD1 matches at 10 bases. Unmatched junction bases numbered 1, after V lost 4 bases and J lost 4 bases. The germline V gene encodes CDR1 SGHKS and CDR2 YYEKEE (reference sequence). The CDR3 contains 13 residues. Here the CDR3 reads CASSGTGAYGYTF. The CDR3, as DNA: TGTGCCAGCAGCGGGACAGGGGCCTATGGCTACACCTTC.

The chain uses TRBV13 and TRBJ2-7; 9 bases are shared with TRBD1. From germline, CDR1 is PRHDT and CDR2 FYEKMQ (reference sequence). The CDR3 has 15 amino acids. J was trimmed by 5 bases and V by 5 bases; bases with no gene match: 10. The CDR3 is CASSERDRAFHEQYF. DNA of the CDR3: TGTGCCAGCAGCGAACGGGACAGGGCCTTCCACGAGCAGTACTTC.

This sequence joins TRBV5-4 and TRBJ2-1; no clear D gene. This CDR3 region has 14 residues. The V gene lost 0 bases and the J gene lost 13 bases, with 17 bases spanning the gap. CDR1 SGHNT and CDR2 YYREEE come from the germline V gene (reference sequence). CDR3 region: CASSLGPPALGQFF. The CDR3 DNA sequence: TGTGCCAGCAGCTTGGGGCCCCCCGCGTTAGGTCAGTTCTTC.

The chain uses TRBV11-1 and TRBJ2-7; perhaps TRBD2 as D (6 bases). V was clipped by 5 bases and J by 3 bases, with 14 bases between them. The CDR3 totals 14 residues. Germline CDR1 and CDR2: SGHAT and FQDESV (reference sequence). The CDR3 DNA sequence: TGTGCCAGCAGCCACGGGGGAGCAGGCTACGAGCAGTACTTC. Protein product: CASSHGGAGYEQYF.

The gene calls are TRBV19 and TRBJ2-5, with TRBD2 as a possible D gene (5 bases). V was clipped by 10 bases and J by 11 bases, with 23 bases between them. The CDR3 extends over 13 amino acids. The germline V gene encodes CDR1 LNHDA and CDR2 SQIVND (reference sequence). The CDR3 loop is CATQIASGGEQYF. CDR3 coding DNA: TGTGCCACGCAAATAGCGTCGGGTGGAGAGCAGTACTTC.

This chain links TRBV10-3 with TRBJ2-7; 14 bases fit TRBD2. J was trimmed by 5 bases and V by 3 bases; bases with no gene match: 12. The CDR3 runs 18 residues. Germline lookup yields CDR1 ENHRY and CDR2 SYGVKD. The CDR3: CAISDAGTSGSRQDEQYF. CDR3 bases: TGTGCCATCAGTGACGCCGGGACTAGCGGGAGCAGGCAGGACGAGCAGTACTTC.

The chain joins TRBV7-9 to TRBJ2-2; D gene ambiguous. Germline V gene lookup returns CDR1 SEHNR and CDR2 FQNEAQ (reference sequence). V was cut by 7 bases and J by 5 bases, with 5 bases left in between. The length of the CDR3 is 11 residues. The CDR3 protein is CASTQTGELFF. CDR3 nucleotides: TGTGCCAGCACCCAAACCGGGGAGCTGTTTTTT.

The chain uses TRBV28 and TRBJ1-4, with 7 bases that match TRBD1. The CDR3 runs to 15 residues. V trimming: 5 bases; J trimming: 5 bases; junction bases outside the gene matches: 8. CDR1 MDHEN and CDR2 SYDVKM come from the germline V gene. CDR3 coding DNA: TGTGCCAGCAGTACCCGGACAGGAGACAATGAAAAACTGTTTTTT. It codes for CASSTRTGDNEKLFF.

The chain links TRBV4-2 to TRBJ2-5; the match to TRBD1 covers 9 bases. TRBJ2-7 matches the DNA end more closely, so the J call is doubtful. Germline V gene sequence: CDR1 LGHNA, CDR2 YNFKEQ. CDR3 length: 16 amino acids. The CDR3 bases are TGTGCCAGCAGCCAAGATCCGGGACAGGGTTACTACGAGCAGTACTTC. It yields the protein CASSQDPGQGYYEQYF.

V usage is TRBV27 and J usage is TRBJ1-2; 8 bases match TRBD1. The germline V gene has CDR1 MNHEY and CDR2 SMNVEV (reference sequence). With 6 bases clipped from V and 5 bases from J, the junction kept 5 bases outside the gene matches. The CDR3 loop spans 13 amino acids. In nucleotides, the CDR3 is TGTGCCAGCAGCAACAGGGGGGGTTATGGCTACACCTTC. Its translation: CASSNRGGYGYTF.

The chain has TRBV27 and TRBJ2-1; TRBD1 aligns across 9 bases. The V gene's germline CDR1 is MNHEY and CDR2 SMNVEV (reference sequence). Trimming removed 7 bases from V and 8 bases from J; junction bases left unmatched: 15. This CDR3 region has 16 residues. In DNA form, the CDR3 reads TGTGCCAGCACTTGGACAGGGGACCTCAAATGGGATGAGCAGTTCTTC. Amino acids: CASTWTGDLKWDEQFF.